This T cell receptor beta chain emerged from a study of blood T cells in healthy people across ages. Study results and limitations: In these data, TCR beta diversity tracked strongly with naive T cell percentage.

CDR1 is DFQATT and CDR2 is SNEGSKA in the germline V gene (reference sequence). J lost 5 bases, V lost 4 bases, and 8 bases had no gene match. CDR3 length: 13 residues. Using a J-beta primer mix together with a sample-barcoded 5' primer, a second PCR was run for roughly 7 to 12 cycles. Researchers report that a template-switch adaptor with 12 random nucleotides tagged each cDNA molecule. Using its own MiXCR run on the 5' RACE reads, TCRdb lists one record per CDR3 protein. The sample gives about 1 million distinct CDR3 sequences, under 45% of which show up once; approximately 20% is in the top ten. The donors, all healthy, were Caucasians living in Russia, aged about 6 to 100. It was 9.5 to 10 milliliters of peripheral blood that were drawn from each donor. Regarding this clonotype: The antigen is not known.

The sample consisted of blood. The source is a woman aged 55-69 years in good health. The chain combines TRBV20-1 with TRBJ2-7; 7 bases map to TRBD2. The CDR3 bases are TGCAGTGCTACCCCGGGACTAATCGACGAGCAGTACTTC. Translating it yields CSATPGLIDEQYF.